The next 23 T cell receptor beta chains were all read from a single sample in a study of shared T cell receptors in the human thymus. Produced via immunoSEQ multiplex PCR; TCRdb's table is partial and in-frame only. The sample includes 600,000 or so clones, approximately 89% of them seen just once. These same records also appear under a second study, on human thymus T cells.

Sequencing was done on a sample of thymocytes. These TCRs come from a boy in the first two years of life with a congenital heart defect.

V usage is TRBV27 and J usage is TRBJ2-3; 9 bases fit TRBD2. Germline V CDR1 and CDR2: MNHEY, SMNVEV (reference sequence). The CDR3 contains 15 residues. V shed 7 bases, J shed 1 base, and the junction held 6 bases outside the gene matches. Here the CDR3 reads CASTSQREGTDTQYF. CDR3 DNA sequence: TGTGCCAGCACTTCGCAGCGGGAGGGCACAGATACGCAGTATTTT.

The chain uses TRBV19 and TRBJ2-7; possibly TRBD2 for D (6 bases). CDR1 and CDR2 (germline): LNHDA, SQIVND (reference sequence). The CDR3 has 13 amino acids. Trimming shortened V by 7 bases and J by 3 bases, and 13 bases separated the two germline ends. The CDR3 sequence: CASTPEGSYEQYF. As DNA, the CDR3 is TGTGCCAGTACCCCGGAGGGAAGCTACGAGCAGTACTTC.

The chain is built from TRBV6-1 and TRBJ2-5; perhaps TRBD2 as D (6 bases). CDR1 is MNHNS and CDR2 is SASEGT in the germline V gene. Trimming pared 1 base from V and 4 bases from J, leaving 10 bases between. This CDR3 has 14 residues. Here the CDR3 DNA reads TGTGCCAGCAGTGAAGAGGGAGGCGCAGAGACCCAGTACTTC. It is translated as CASSEEGGAETQYF.

The chain joins TRBV18 to TRBJ1-6; 11 bases map to TRBD1. This CDR3 is built from 18 residues. Germline V CDR1 and CDR2: KGHSH, LQKENI. The V gene end was trimmed by 3 bases and the J gene end by 9 bases; junction bases not matched to a gene: 13. CDR3 loop: CASSPRDRGELGSSPLHF. As DNA, the CDR3 is TGTGCCAGCTCACCCCGGGACAGGGGGGAGCTAGGAAGTTCACCCCTCCACTTT.

The genes are TRBV14 and TRBJ2-7, with a weak D call TRBD2 (5 bases). CDR1 SGHDN and CDR2 FVKESK come from the germline V gene. The CDR3 contains 12 residues. Trimming pared 4 bases from V and 6 bases from J, leaving 10 bases between. CDR3 loop: CASSPRGGEQYF. CDR3 nucleotide sequence: TGTGCCAGCAGCCCCCGTGGAGGCGAGCAGTACTTC.

The chain joins TRBV27 to TRBJ2-7; maybe TRBD1 (7 bases). Germline V lookup: CDR1 MNHEY, CDR2 SMNVEV (reference sequence). Trimming shortened V by 4 bases and J by 7 bases, and 17 bases separated the two germline ends. This CDR3 is built from 14 residues. CDR3: CASSYDRVRGEQYF. For the CDR3, the DNA is TGTGCCAGCAGTTACGACAGGGTTCGGGGGGAGCAGTACTTC.

This chain links TRBV7-9 with TRBJ1-6; tentatively, D is TRBD1 (5 bases). Germline V lookup: CDR1 SEHNR, CDR2 FQNEAQ (reference sequence). This CDR3 is 16 amino acids long. The ends were cut back, 2 bases at V and 7 bases at J, with 15 bases in the middle. CDR3 sequence (DNA): TGTGCCAGCAGCTTAAGGGACTCGGGGATCAATTCACCCCTCCACTTT. Residues: CASSLRDSGINSPLHF.

The chain uses TRBV7-2 and TRBJ2-7; D is possibly TRBD2 (7 bases). This CDR3 is 16 amino acids long. V was pared by 5 bases and J by 6 bases, with 23 bases between. The V gene's germline CDR1 is SGHTA and CDR2 FQGNSA. The CDR3 coding sequence is TGTGCCAGCAGCCCCCACCACGGGGGGCCTTGGGGCGAGCAGTACTTC. Its translation is CASSPHHGGPWGEQYF.

The chain employs TRBV27 and TRBJ1-1; D perhaps matches TRBD1 (5 bases). V was pared by 3 bases and J by 10 bases, with 15 bases between. The CDR3 runs to 13 residues. Germline V gives CDR1 MNHEY, CDR2 SMNVEV (reference sequence). CDR3 amino acids: CASSLGGVQGAFF. In nucleotides, the CDR3 is TGTGCCAGCAGTTTGGGAGGGGTTCAGGGAGCTTTCTTT.

The rearrangement joins TRBV25-1 to TRBJ2-3; TRBD1 is a possible D gene (5 bases). Germline V gives CDR1 MGHDK, CDR2 SYGVNS. This CDR3 region has 14 residues. Deletions cut 5 bases from V and 3 bases from J, with 12 bases between. Here the CDR3 reads CASSSGKRTDTQYF. The CDR3 region has the DNA TGTGCCAGCAGTTCAGGGAAGCGAACAGATACGCAGTATTTT.

This chain connects TRBV7-9 to TRBJ2-7, with D possibly being TRBD2 (5 bases). From germline, CDR1 is SEHNR and CDR2 FQNEAQ (reference sequence). This CDR3 has 17 residues. The ends were cut back, 7 bases at V and 0 bases at J, with 22 bases in the middle. The CDR3 DNA sequence: TGTGCCAGCATAAAGGACCCTAGCCCTGGGAGCTCCTACGAGCAGTACTTC. Amino acid sequence: CASIKDPSPGSSYEQYF.

This clone was detected only once. The gene calls are TRBV6-6 and TRBJ1-2; TRBD1 might be the D (5 bases). This CDR3 is 11 amino acids long. Germline lookup yields CDR1 MNHNY and CDR2 SVGAGI (reference sequence). Between the trimmed V and J ends, which lost 5 bases and 9 bases, there was a span of 10 bases. This chain's CDR3 is CASSALDSYTF. CDR3 nucleotide sequence: TGTGCCAGCAGTGCCCTGGACAGCTACACCTTC.

The chain has TRBV1 and TRBJ2-1; the table calls TRBD2, which could not be checked here. TRBV1 is a listed pseudogene. The length of the CDR3 is 23 residues. CDR3 in amino acids: CTSSQKPPPPGLADHQKYNEQFF. Here the CDR3 DNA reads TGCACCAGCAGCCAAAAACCCCCTCCTCCGGGACTAGCGGACCACCAAAAATACAATGAGCAGTTCTTC.

This clone is a singleton in its sample. V gene TRBV7-9 combines with J gene TRBJ1-1; 7 nucleotides line up with TRBD1. Trimming cost V 4 bases and J 3 bases; bases outside gene matches: 8. The CDR3 is made up of 15 amino acids. The germline V gene encodes CDR1 SEHNR and CDR2 FQNEAQ (reference sequence). In DNA form, the CDR3 reads TGTGCCAGCAGCTGGAGAAGGGGGCTGGACACTGAAGCTTTCTTT. Translation gives CASSWRRGLDTEAFF.

This chain uses TRBV15 with TRBJ1-1; perhaps TRBD1 as D (5 bases). Trimming took 1 base from V and 4 from J, leaving 16 bases between them. This CDR3 contains 16 residues. Germline V gives CDR1 LNHNV, CDR2 YYDKDF (reference sequence). DNA of the CDR3: TGTGCCACCAGCAGAGTTATTCAGGGCGGGGGCACTGAAGCTTTCTTT. As protein: CATSRVIQGGGTEAFF.

V usage is TRBV28 and J usage is TRBJ2-7; 10 nucleotides agree with TRBD2. Trimming cost V 6 bases and J 3 bases; bases outside gene matches: 8. The germline gives CDR1 MDHEN, CDR2 SYDVKM. The CDR3 is 15 amino acids. CDR3 loop: CASRRVTSGIYEQYF. The CDR3 region has the DNA TGTGCCAGCAGACGTGTAACTAGCGGGATCTACGAGCAGTACTTC.

The chain is built from TRBV5-5 and TRBJ2-7; 9 nucleotides agree with TRBD1. Germline V gene lookup returns CDR1 SGHKS and CDR2 YYEKEE (reference sequence). The CDR3 has 14 amino acids. V gave up 4 bases and J gave up 6 bases; unmatched junction bases: 8. CDR3 region: CASSLQGAGFEQYF. The CDR3 DNA sequence: TGTGCCAGCAGCCTACAGGGGGCGGGGTTCGAGCAGTACTTC.

The sample holds one count of this clone. This chain links TRBV14 with TRBJ1-1, with D perhaps matching TRBD1 (6 bases). V shed 1 base and J shed 1 base, with 7 bases lying between them. CDR1 and CDR2 from the germline V gene are SGHDN and FVKESK. The CDR3 spans 14 residues. The CDR3 coding sequence is TGTGCCAGCAGCCAAGGAGGGGGGAACACTGAAGCTTTCTTT. Its protein product is CASSQGGGNTEAFF.

V and J are TRBV5-1 and TRBJ2-5; 10 bases are a match to TRBD2. The CDR3 is 16 residues long. V dropped 1 base and J dropped 1; count of bases not matched to a gene: 4. CDR1 SGHRS and CDR2 YFSETQ come from the germline V gene. CDR3 amino acids: CASSLHLAGAQETQYF. The CDR3 DNA sequence: TGCGCCAGCAGCTTGCATCTAGCGGGGGCCCAAGAGACCCAGTACTTC.

Note on this clone: Additional DNA sequences in this sample encode the identical CDR3. The J gene is TRBJ1-6, the V gene TRBV12-2; the DNA was not compared with TRBD1, the D call given in the table. TRBV12-2 is a pseudogene. CDR3 length: 14 residues. In nucleotides, the CDR3 is TGTGCAAGTCGCCCGGGACAGTATAATTCCCCCCTCCACTTT. Translated, it gives CASRPGQYNSPLHF.

This rearrangement joins TRBV27 to TRBJ2-1; a possible D gene is TRBD1 (5 bases). Germline V CDR1 and CDR2: MNHEY, SMNVEV (reference sequence). The CDR3 totals 17 residues. The germline V and J ends were trimmed by 0 bases and 5 bases, with 17 bases remaining between them. CDR3 nucleotide sequence: TGTGCCAGCAGTTTATCTATCGGGCAGGGAATTAACAATGAGCAGTTCTTC. Protein sequence: CASSLSIGQGINNEQFF.

V gene TRBV29-1 combines with J gene TRBJ1-1, with 7 bases fitting TRBD1. The germline gives CDR1 SQVTM, CDR2 ANQGSEA. V trimming: 6 bases; J trimming: 1 base; junction bases outside the gene matches: 2. The CDR3 totals 12 residues. The CDR3 bases are TGCAGCGTGGGACAGCCGAACACTGAAGCTTTCTTT. Translated: CSVGQPNTEAFF.

The rearrangement joins TRBV7-9 to TRBJ2-7; D call uncertain. Germline V gives CDR1 SEHNR, CDR2 FQNEAQ (reference sequence). The CDR3 loop spans 13 amino acids. The germline V and J ends were trimmed by 4 bases and 4 bases, with 11 bases remaining between them. In DNA form, the CDR3 reads TGTGCCAGCAGCTCTGGGCTTAAATACGAGCAGTACTTC. Residues: CASSSGLKYEQYF.